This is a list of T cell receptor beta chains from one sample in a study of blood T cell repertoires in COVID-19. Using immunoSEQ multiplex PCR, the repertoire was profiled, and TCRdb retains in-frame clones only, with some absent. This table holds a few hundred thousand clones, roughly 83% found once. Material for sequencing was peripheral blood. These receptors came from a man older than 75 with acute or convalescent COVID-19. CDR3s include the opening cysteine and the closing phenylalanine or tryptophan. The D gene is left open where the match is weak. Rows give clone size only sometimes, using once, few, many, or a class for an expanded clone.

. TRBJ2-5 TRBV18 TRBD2 TGTGCCAGCTCACCCCCCCTAGCGGGAGGAGGAGAGACCCAGTACTTC CASSPPLAGGGETQYF
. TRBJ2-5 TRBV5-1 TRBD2 TGCGCCAGCAGCACGGGACTAGCGGGGGGGATCCTCGAGACCCAGTACTTC CASSTGLAGGILETQYF
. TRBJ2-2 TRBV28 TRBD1 TGTGCCAGCAGTCCTCCCCCGGGACAGGGGACCGAGGGCACCGGGGAGCTGTTTTTT CASSPPPGQGTEGTGELFF
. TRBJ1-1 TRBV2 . TGTGCCAGCAGCGCCCCAGGGCGGTACACTGAAGCTTTCTTT CASSAPGRYTEAFF
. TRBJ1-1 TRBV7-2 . TGTGCCAGCAGCTCGGACTCTAGCGCTGGCACTGAAGCTTTCTTT CASSSDSSAGTEAFF
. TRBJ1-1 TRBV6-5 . TGTGCCAGCAACACGGGTTGGACTGAAGCTTTCTTT CASNTGWTEAFF
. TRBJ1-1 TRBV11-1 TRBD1 TGTGCCAGCAGCCCTTCGGACAGGGAGTCCACTGAAGCTTTCTTT CASSPSDRESTEAFF
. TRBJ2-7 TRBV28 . TGTGCCAGCAGTTTCCTTCCGGACACCTACGAGCAGTACTTC CASSFLPDTYEQYF
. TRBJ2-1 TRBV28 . TGTGCCAGCAGTCCAACCGACAGGCTTTGGTCCTACAATGAGCAGTTCTTC CASSPTDRLWSYNEQFF
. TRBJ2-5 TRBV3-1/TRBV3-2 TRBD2 TGTGCCAGCAGCCCTTACCTCGGACTAGCGGGGGGAGAGACCCAGTACTTC CASSPYLGLAGGETQYF
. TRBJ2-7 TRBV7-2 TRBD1 TGTGCCAGCAGCTTAGCTAGGCTAGGACAGGGGAACGAGCAGTACTTC CASSLARLGQGNEQYF
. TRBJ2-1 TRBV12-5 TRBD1 TGTGCTAGTGCCCGGGACAGGGTAACGGATGAGCAGTTCTTC CASARDRVTDEQFF
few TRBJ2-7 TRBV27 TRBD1 TGTGCCAGCAGTTTATTAATGCTCGGGACAGGGGGATCCTACGAGCAGTACTTC CASSLLMLGTGGSYEQYF
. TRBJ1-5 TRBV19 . TGTGCCAGTAGTCCCGCTAATAGCAATCAGCCCCAGCATTTT CASSPANSNQPQHF
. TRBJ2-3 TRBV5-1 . TGCGCCAGTTATTCAGATGCCACAGATACGCAGTATTTT CASYSDATDTQYF
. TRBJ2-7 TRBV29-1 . TGCAGCGTTCGGTTCATTTCCTACGAGCAGTACTTC CSVRFISYEQYF
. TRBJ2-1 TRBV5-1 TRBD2 TGCGCCAGCTCAAACCCCGCCCGCCAGCGGGGGTACCGGAGCTCCTACAATGAGCAGTTCTTC CASSNPARQRGYRSSYNEQFF
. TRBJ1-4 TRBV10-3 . TGTGCCATCAGTGAGTTGGGAGGGGCGCGAGGTGAAAAACTGTTTTTT CAISELGGARGEKLFF
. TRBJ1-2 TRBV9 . TGTGCCAGCAGCGTAGCAGGGAACTATGGCTACACCTTC CASSVAGNYGYTF
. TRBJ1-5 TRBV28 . TGTGCCAGCAGTTTAAAAGTGACACCAGGGCAGCCCCAGCATTTT CASSLKVTPGQPQHF
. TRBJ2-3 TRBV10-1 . TGCGCCAGCGGCTCGAGCACAGATACGCAGTATTTT CASGSSTDTQYF
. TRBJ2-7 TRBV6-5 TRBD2 TGTGCCAGCATTCGAAGTAGCGGGAGTTCCTACGAGCAGTACTTC CASIRSSGSSYEQYF
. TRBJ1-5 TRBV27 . TGTGCCAGCAGTTTGGAAGGGGGATACGGCCAGCCCCAGCATTTT CASSLEGGYGQPQHF
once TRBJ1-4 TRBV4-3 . TGCGCCAGCAGCCAAGAAGGGTATGGGACTGCAACTAATGAAAAACTGTTTTTT CASSQEGYGTATNEKLFF
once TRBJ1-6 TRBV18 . TGTGCCAGCTCCGCGGGCAGGCAATTTCCCCTCCACTTT CASSAGRQFPLHF
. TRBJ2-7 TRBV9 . TGTGCCAGCAGCCCGAGAGGGGGGGAAAGCTCCTACGAGCAGTACTTC CASSPRGGESSYEQYF
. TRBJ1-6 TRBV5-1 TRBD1 TGCGCCAGCAGCTGGGACAGCACGAATTCACCCCTCCACTTT CASSWDSTNSPLHF
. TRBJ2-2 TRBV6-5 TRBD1 TGTGCCAGCAGTCGGTTCAGGGGGACCGGGGAGCTGTTTTTT CASSRFRGTGELFF
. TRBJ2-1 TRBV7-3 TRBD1 TGTGCCAGCAGCTCGGACAGGGGTACCTACAATGAGCAGTTCTTC CASSSDRGTYNEQFF
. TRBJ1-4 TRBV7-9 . TGTGCCAGCAGCTTAGGGGCGGGGATGGATGAAAAACTGTTTTTT CASSLGAGMDEKLFF
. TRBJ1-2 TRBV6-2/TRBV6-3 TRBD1 TGTGCCAGCAGTTCCGGGACAGGGAACTATGGCTACACCTTC CASSSGTGNYGYTF
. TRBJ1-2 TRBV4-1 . TGCGCCAGCAGCCAACAAGCTTGGGCGGGCTACACCTTC CASSQQAWAGYTF
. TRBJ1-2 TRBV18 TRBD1 TGTGCCAGCTCCCAGGACAGGAACTATGGCTACACCTTC CASSQDRNYGYTF
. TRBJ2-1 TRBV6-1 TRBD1 TGTGCCAGCAGTGATGGGCCAGGGGGTAGGGGTGAGCAGTTCTTC CASSDGPGGRGEQFF
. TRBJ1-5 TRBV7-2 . TGTGCCAGCAGCCAGGACATTAGCAATCAGCCCCAGCACTTT CASSQDISNQPQHF
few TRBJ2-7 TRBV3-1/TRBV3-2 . TGTGCCAGCAGCCAAGGGACAACCCCAGAGCAGTACTTC CASSQGTTPEQYF
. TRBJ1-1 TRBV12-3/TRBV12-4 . TGTGCCAGCAGTTTGCGGGGGAACACTGAAGCTTTCTTT CASSLRGNTEAFF
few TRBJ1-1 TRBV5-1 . TGCGCCAGCAGTCCGGAAGGGGTCCCGGGAGCTTTCTTT CASSPEGVPGAFF
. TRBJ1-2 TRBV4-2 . TGTGCCAGCAGCCCTAGCGAGGGGCAGAGGGGATCTAACTATGGCTACACCTTC CASSPSEGQRGSNYGYTF
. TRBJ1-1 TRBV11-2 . TGTGCCAGCAGCTTAGTTCCAGGGGCGAACACTGAAGCTTTCTTT CASSLVPGANTEAFF
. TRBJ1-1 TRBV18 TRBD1 TGTGCCAGCTTAAGACAGGGGGACACTGAAGCTTTCTTT CASLRQGDTEAFF
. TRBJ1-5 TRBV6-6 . TGTGCCAGCAGCTCCTGGGACGGGGGACAGCCCCAGCATTTT CASSSWDGGQPQHF
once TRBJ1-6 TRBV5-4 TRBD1 TGTGCCAGCAGCTGGGACAGGGCGGTATCGAATTCACCCCTCCACTTT CASSWDRAVSNSPLHF
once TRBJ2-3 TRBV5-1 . TGCGCCAGTCGTCCCGTCAGCGCCACAGATACGCAGTATTTT CASRPVSATDTQYF
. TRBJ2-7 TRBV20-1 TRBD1 TGCAGTGCTAGTTCCGGGACAGGGGGCGGTTCGGGCGCCGAGCAGTACTTC CSASSGTGGGSGAEQYF
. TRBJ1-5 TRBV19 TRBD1 TGTGCCAGTAGTCCTGGGGACAGGGGAGGAAATCAGCCCCAGCATTTT CASSPGDRGGNQPQHF
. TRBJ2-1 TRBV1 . TGCACCAGCAGCCCCTCCCGGGGGGGCTACAATGAGCAGTTCTTC CTSSPSRGGYNEQFF
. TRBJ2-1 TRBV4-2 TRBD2 TGTGCCAGCAGCCAAGGAATGGCTAGCGGGGGGGCGGATGAGCAGTTCTTC CASSQGMASGGADEQFF
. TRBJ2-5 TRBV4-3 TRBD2 TGCGCCAGCGGCACGACGGGGGGCCAAGAGACCCAGTACTTC CASGTTGGQETQYF
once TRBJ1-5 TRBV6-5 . TGTGCCACCAAGGCAGGGTATGGTAATCAGCCCCAGCATTTT CATKAGYGNQPQHF
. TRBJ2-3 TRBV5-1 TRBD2 TGCGCCAGCAGCTTGTATCCGGGGGGTAGCACAGATACGCAGTATTTT CASSLYPGGSTDTQYF
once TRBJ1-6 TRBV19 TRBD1 TGTGCCAGTACCACGGGACAGCTCGTTGGGGCCCTCCACTTT CASTTGQLVGALHF
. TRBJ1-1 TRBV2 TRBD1 TGTGCCAGCAGAGAGACAGGGAGGACTGAAGCTTTCTTT CASRETGRTEAFF